The table lists the clone carrying this TCR beta chain with a few counts. TCRdb recomputed calls from the 5' RACE reads with MiXCR, one row per CDR3 protein. The data contain more than 95,000 distinct CDR3 sequences, 12% of them singletons. This sample was taken from a study of spatial heterogeneity in lung cancer. Time point: blood at routine non-recurrence follow-up after resection. Material for sequencing was whole RNA from tumor, nontumor lung or frozen PBMC, left unsorted. The sequencing here drew on PBMCs, taken at follow-up. The origin of this receptor is a male donor with early-stage non-small cell lung cancer.

The CDR3 DNA is TGCGCCAGCAGCCTGCGACAGGGGCCGACTGAAGCTTTCTTT. Protein product: CASSLRQGPTEAFF. The chain employs TRBV5-1 and TRBJ1-1; 8 bases align to TRBD1. V dropped 4 bases and J dropped 5; count of bases not matched to a gene: 7. The CDR3 length is 14 residues. CDR1 SGHRS and CDR2 YFSETQ come from the germline V gene.